A single sample gave rise to the 19 T cell receptor beta chains below, sequenced in a study of cytomegalovirus exposure and HLA in healthy donors. Primers: 60 Vbeta forward and 13 Jbeta reverse. The repertoire was sequenced with immunoSEQ multiplex PCR; TCRdb's copy has only in-frame clones and lacks some. Altogether under 200,000 clones are present, around 75% being singletons, with the ten largest covering 1.5% to 2%. The sequencing sample was made of PBMCs. All receptors come from a woman younger than 45 in good health and CMV-seronegative.

The chain combines TRBV5-4 with TRBJ2-7; 7 nucleotides match TRBD1. CDR3 length: 15 residues. J was trimmed by 1 base and V by 2 bases; bases with no gene match: 6. Germline V CDR1 and CDR2: SGHNT, YYREEE (reference sequence). The CDR3 DNA is TGTGCCAGCAGCTTAATACAGGGGCCTTCCTACGAGCAGTACTTC. Translated: CASSLIQGPSYEQYF.

Concerning this clone itself: One end of the junction fails to match germline, which may point to a read error. The chain is built from TRBV7-9 and TRBJ1-5, with 7 bases fitting TRBD1. Germline V gene lookup returns CDR1 SEHNR and CDR2 FQNEAQ (reference sequence). The CDR3 spans 16 residues. Written as DNA, the CDR3 is TGTTCCAGCAGCTCATGGACAGGTTCGAGCAATCAGCCCCAGCATTTT. This sequence encodes CSSSSWTGSSNQPQHF.

This chain connects TRBV5-7 to TRBJ2-7; D is perhaps TRBD2 (6 bases). TRBV5-7 is reported as an ORF; its role is uncertain. The CDR3 loop spans 15 amino acids. Trimming took 0 bases from V and 6 from J, leaving 16 bases between them. CDR3 protein: CASSLVSRECGEQYF. The CDR3 DNA reads TGTGCCAGCAGCTTGGTGTCGCGGGAATGCGGCGAGCAGTACTTC.

J is TRBJ2-3 and V is TRBV9; 11 bases are a match to TRBD2. Unmatched junction bases numbered 11, after V lost 0 bases and J lost 8 bases. Germline V CDR1 and CDR2: SGDLS, YYNGEE. The CDR3 consists of 17 residues. The DNA of the CDR3 is TGTGCCAGCAGCGTAGTTGGTAGCGGGGGGGCGGCGGCTACGCAGTATTTT. This sequence encodes CASSVVGSGGAAATQYF.

The V and J genes are TRBV18 and TRBJ1-6, with D perhaps TRBD1 (5 bases). The CDR3 runs 16 residues. V dropped 8 bases and J dropped 2 bases, with 16 bases sitting between them. Germline-derived CDR1 and CDR2 are KGHSH and LQKENI. The CDR3 DNA reads as TGTGCCAGCGCACGGGTGGCAGGGACCTATAATTCACCCCTCCACTTT. It yields the protein CASARVAGTYNSPLHF. Filled out from reference TRBV18 and TRBJ1-6, the complete variable domain reads NAGVMQNPRHLVRRRGQEARLRCSPMKGHSHVYWYRQLPEEGLKFMVYLQKENIIDESGMPKERFSAEFPKEGPSILRIQQVVRGDSAAYFCASARVAGTYNSPLHFGNGTRLTVT.

The gene calls are TRBV5-4 and TRBJ2-2; 12 bases align to TRBD2. The CDR3 is 16 residues long. V was clipped by 4 bases and J by 4 bases; unmatched bases: 5. Per germline, CDR1 SGHNT and CDR2 YYREEE (reference sequence). The CDR3 DNA sequence: TGTGCCAGCAGCATAAGGACTAGCGGGATCACCGGGGAGCTGTTTTTT. Translating it yields CASSIRTSGITGELFF.

This clone was counted between two and nine times. The rearrangement joins TRBV5-1 to TRBJ1-1, with TRBD1 as a possible D gene (5 bases). V lost 6 bases to trimming and J lost 1 base, with 16 bases between them. Germline V CDR1 and CDR2: SGHRS, YFSETQ. CDR3 length: 15 amino acids. The CDR3 sequence is CASKDPRGSNTEAFF. CDR3 nucleotide sequence: TGCGCCAGCAAAGATCCCCGGGGGTCGAACACTGAAGCTTTCTTT.

This clone was counted a few times. The V and J genes are TRBV6-6 and TRBJ2-5; D possibly corresponds to TRBD2 (6 bases). The J call may be incorrect, as the DNA end agrees better with TRBJ2-7. This CDR3 region has 16 residues. From germline, CDR1 is MNHNY and CDR2 SVGAGI (reference sequence). DNA of the CDR3: TGTGCCAGCAGACAAACGGGCGGGACTTTACACTACGAGCAGTACTTC. Protein product: CASRQTGGTLHYEQYF.

J is TRBJ2-5 and V is TRBV18, with a possible D match to TRBD1 (5 bases). The CDR3 spans 16 residues. Germline assignment: CDR1 KGHSH and CDR2 LQKENI. V was trimmed by 1 base and J by 1 base, leaving 13 bases between them. The CDR3: CASSPLRQTSQETQYF. The CDR3 DNA is TGTGCCAGCTCACCACTGAGACAGACGTCCCAAGAGACCCAGTACTTC.

The chain carries TRBV9 and TRBJ2-1; 8 bases are shared with TRBD2. Germline CDR1 reads SGDLS; CDR2 reads YYNGEE. The CDR3 runs 15 residues. With V trimmed by 4 bases and J by 4 bases, 7 bases remained unmatched. This CDR3 is CASSPILAEYNEQFF. The CDR3 bases are TGTGCCAGCAGCCCTATACTAGCGGAGTACAATGAGCAGTTCTTC.

As for this clone: One junction end disagrees with the germline gene, perhaps due to a read error. The chain recombines TRBV4-1 with TRBJ2-7, with 12 bases that match TRBD2. From germline, CDR1 is MGHRA and CDR2 YSYEKL. CDR3 length equals 18 residues. This CDR3 is CASSRDPPRLAGEGAQHF. In nucleotides, the CDR3 is TGCGCCAGCAGCCGTGACCCCCCCCGACTAGCGGGAGAGGGAGCTCAACACTTC.

This chain uses TRBV29-1 with TRBJ1-4; D gene unclear. The CDR3 sequence is 10 residues long. V was clipped by 8 bases and J by 7 bases, with 8 bases between them. Per germline, CDR1 SQVTM and CDR2 ANQGSEA. The CDR3 bases are TGCAGCCCCTCCCGTGAAAAACTGTTTTTT. It yields the protein CSPSREKLFF.

The chain recombines TRBV6-5 with TRBJ2-7; TRBD1 matches 9 bases. The ends lost 0 bases at V and 2 bases at J; junction bases unmatched: 2. There are 15 residues in the CDR3. CDR1 is MNHEY, CDR2 SVGAGI, per germline. The CDR3 coding sequence is TGTGCCAGCAGTTACTCTAGGACAGGGGCCTACGAGCAGTACTTC. This sequence encodes CASSYSRTGAYEQYF.

The rearrangement joins TRBV4-2 to TRBJ2-7; 15 positions agree with TRBD2. This CDR3 comprises 22 residues. With V trimmed by 1 base and J by 3 bases, 19 bases remained unmatched. Germline assignment: CDR1 LGHNA and CDR2 YNFKEQ. CDR3 in DNA: TGTGCCAGCAGCCAAGTAGGCCCTAGGTCAGGACTAGCGGGAGGGCCCCACTACGAGCAGTACTTC. This encodes CASSQVGPRSGLAGGPHYEQYF.

The chain links TRBV6-4 to TRBJ1-5; maybe TRBD1 (6 bases). The length of the CDR3 is 13 residues. V gave up 6 bases and J gave up 3 bases, with 9 bases separating them. Germline CDR1 and CDR2: MRHNA and SNTAGT. CDR3 loop: CASSRTDNQPQHF. The CDR3, as DNA: TGTGCCAGCAGCCGGACAGACAATCAGCCCCAGCATTTT.

The rearrangement joins TRBV27 to TRBJ2-1; D gene uncertain. The CDR3 covers 13 residues. V shed 5 bases and J shed 5 bases, with 10 bases lying between them. Per germline, CDR1 MNHEY and CDR2 SMNVEV (reference sequence). The CDR3 sequence: CASSQSPNNEQFF. CDR3 in DNA: TGTGCCAGCAGTCAATCGCCTAACAATGAGCAGTTCTTC.

The rearrangement uses TRBV7-2 and TRBJ2-1, with 12 bases aligning to TRBD2. V lost 4 bases, J lost 7 bases, and 5 bases stayed unmatched. CDR1 and CDR2 from the germline V gene are SGHTA and FQGNSA. This CDR3 has 15 residues. Here the CDR3 reads CASSSWTSGVNEQFF. The CDR3 DNA sequence: TGTGCCAGCAGCTCCTGGACTAGCGGGGTGAATGAGCAGTTCTTC.

This chain uses TRBV10-3 with TRBJ1-1; D may be TRBD1 (5 bases). The CDR3 has 15 amino acids. Germline V gives CDR1 ENHRY, CDR2 SYGVKD. The V gene lost 0 bases and the J gene lost 0 bases, with 8 bases spanning the gap. The CDR3 region is CAISESVDMNTEAFF. CDR3 sequence (DNA): TGTGCCATCAGTGAGTCGGTGGACATGAACACTGAAGCTTTCTTT.

Of note for this clone: An end of the junction does not agree with germline; a read error may underlie this. This sample includes further DNA sequences coding for the same CDR3. The chain joins TRBV6-6 to TRBJ1-1; no clear D. CDR3 length: 13 amino acids. CDR1 is MNHNY, CDR2 SVGAGI, per germline (reference sequence). This chain's CDR3 is CASSYSASTEAFF. CDR3 nucleotides: TGTGCCAGCAGCTACTCGGCCAGCACTGAAGCTTTCTTT.